The next 10 T cell receptor beta chains were all read from a single sample in a study of radiotherapy plus CTLA-4 blockade in lung cancer. TCRdb keeps only in-frame clones here, not all; method: immunoSEQ multiplex PCR. This sample has about 62,000 clones, with less than 85% found just once. Material: peripheral blood, obtained from a patient treated with radiotherapy plus ipilimumab. Receptor source: a human donor with non-small cell lung cancer who had a complete response to radiotherapy plus ipilimumab.

The genes are TRBV4-3 and TRBJ2-3; 7 bases are shared with TRBD1. Trimming took 5 bases from V and 6 from J; bases not matched to a gene: 11. The CDR3 extends over 15 amino acids. Germline V lookup: CDR1 LGHNA, CDR2 YSLEER. The CDR3 reads CASSIRTGMSDTQYF. The CDR3 bases are TGCGCCAGCAGCATAAGGACAGGCATGTCCGATACGCAGTATTTT.

The chain joins TRBV19 to TRBJ2-7; TRBD1 aligns across 9 bases. The V gene end was trimmed by 3 bases and the J gene end by 9 bases; junction bases not matched to a gene: 6. CDR1 and CDR2 (germline): LNHDA, SQIVND (reference sequence). This CDR3 has 13 residues. CDR3 residues: CASSIDRGSRQYF. The CDR3 nucleotides read TGTGCCAGTAGTATCGACAGGGGGTCGAGGCAGTACTTC. The full variable domain, its missing parts supplied by reference TRBV19 and TRBJ2-7, is DGGITQSPKYLFRKEGQNVTLSCEQNLNHDAMYWYRQDPGQGLRLIYYSQIVNDFQKGDIAEGYSVSREKKESFPLTVTSAQKNPTAFYLCASSIDRGSRQYFGPGTRLTVT.

The genes are TRBV30 and TRBJ1-5, with D possibly matching TRBD1 (6 bases). Deletions cut 0 bases from V and 0 bases from J, with 15 bases between. Germline CDR1 reads GTSNPN; CDR2 reads SVGIG (reference sequence). This CDR3 spans 17 amino acids. This CDR3 reads CAWSVRGAGFSNQPQHF. Here the CDR3 DNA reads TGTGCCTGGAGTGTACGGGGGGCAGGATTTAGCAATCAGCCCCAGCATTTT.

This chain links TRBV5-1 with TRBJ2-1, with TRBD2 identical over 8 bases. CDR1 and CDR2 from the germline V gene are SGHRS and YFSETQ. V trimming: 0 bases; J trimming: 4 bases; junction bases outside the gene matches: 3. The CDR3 runs 15 residues. The CDR3 nucleotides read TGCGCCAGCAGCTTGGGGGGACTAGGGTACAATGAGCAGTTCTTC. It is translated as CASSLGGLGYNEQFF.

This clone was seen once. The rearrangement uses TRBV28 and TRBJ2-5; the D gene is possibly TRBD2 (6 bases). The V gene's germline CDR1 is MDHEN and CDR2 SYDVKM. Between the trimmed V and J ends, which lost 6 bases and 2 bases, there was a span of 16 bases. The CDR3 loop spans 15 amino acids. The CDR3 sequence: CASRGRLGLQETQYF. DNA of the CDR3: TGTGCCAGCAGGGGGAGACTAGGCCTACAAGAGACCCAGTACTTC.

This clone came up a few times. This chain connects TRBV7-9 to TRBJ1-5; the D gene is possibly TRBD1 (6 bases). The CDR3 totals 14 residues. The V end lost 4 bases, the J end lost 3 bases, and 10 bases lay between the germline ends. The germline V gene has CDR1 SEHNR and CDR2 FQNEAQ (reference sequence). CDR3 sequence reads: CASSYGQLNQPQHF. The CDR3 DNA is TGTGCCAGCAGCTACGGACAGCTCAATCAGCCCCAGCATTTT.

This chain uses TRBV6-6 with TRBJ2-2; 9 bases fit TRBD2. The V and J ends lost 8 bases and 4 bases, in that order; junction bases with no gene match: 8. Germline lookup yields CDR1 MNHNY and CDR2 SVGAGI (reference sequence). There are 15 residues in the CDR3. The CDR3 spells CASLSGGRATGELFF. In DNA, the CDR3 is TGTGCCAGCCTCTCAGGCGGGAGGGCCACCGGGGAGCTGTTTTTT.

The V and J genes are TRBV7-8 and TRBJ1-2; 7 bases line up with TRBD1. With 1 base clipped from V and 4 bases from J, the junction kept 15 bases outside the gene matches. The CDR3 runs 18 residues. Germline V gene data show CDR1 as SGHVS and CDR2 as FQNEAQ. The CDR3 DNA is TGTGCCAGCAGCTTAGGCGGGACAGCACGGAGCAGAGGCTATGGCTACACCTTC. This codes for CASSLGGTARSRGYGYTF. The full variable domain, rest sourced from reference TRBV7-8 and TRBJ1-2, is GAGVSQSPRYKVAKRGQDVALRCDPISGHVSLFWYQQALGQGPEFLTYFQNEAQLDKSGLPSDRFFAERPEGSVSTLKIQRTQQEDSAVYLCASSLGGTARSRGYGYTFGSGTRLTVV.

This clone was found a few times. The chain is built from TRBV5-1 and TRBJ2-7, with D maybe TRBD2 (5 bases). Germline CDR1 is SGHRS and CDR2 is YFSETQ. Deletions cut 2 bases from V and 3 bases from J, with 9 bases between. CDR3 length: 13 amino acids. CDR3 bases: TGCGCCAGCAGCTTCCTGGGAGACTACGAGCAGTACTTC. This gives the protein CASSFLGDYEQYF.

In its sample, this clone ranks as medium-sized. V is TRBV7-9 and J is TRBJ2-2, with D perhaps matching TRBD1 (5 bases). The germline CDR1 and CDR2 sequences are SEHNR and FQNEAQ (reference sequence). V gave up 1 base and J gave up 4 bases, with 19 bases separating them. The CDR3 is made up of 18 amino acids. In DNA, the CDR3 is TGTGCCAGCAGCTTAGACTTCAGGGATGTACCCGGCACCGGGGAGCTGTTTTTT. This gives the protein CASSLDFRDVPGTGELFF.